The clone carrying this TCR beta chain showed up many times. At one end the junction does not follow the germline gene, possibly because of a read error. Amplification of TCR beta CDR3 regions was performed using RNA transcripts as template. Using the HTBI primer set, a first-round RT-PCR was run on the TCR CDR3. TCRdb itself ran the multiplex PCR reads through MiXCR, one entry per CDR3 protein. The sample yields approximately 400,000 distinct CDR3 sequences, about 19% seen once. This specimen comes from a study of T cells in Graves' hyperthyroidism and ophthalmopathy. Material: blood. This sequence originates from a woman between 18 and 29 years old with Graves' hyperthyroidism.

The CDR3 DNA sequence: TGTGCCAGCAGTTTAGGGTCCGGGGAGCTGTTTTTT. Its translation: CASSLGSGELFF. The chain links TRBV7-9 to TRBJ2-2; D is uncertain. Germline CDR1 is SEHNR and CDR2 is FQNEAQ (reference sequence). This CDR3 is built from 12 residues.